This is a list of T cell receptor beta chains from one sample in a study of patients and donors after allogeneic stem cell transplantation. TCRdb re-analysed the RT-PCR reads in MiXCR, keeping a single row per CDR3 protein. Of under 200,000 distinct CDR3 sequences in the sample, approximately 30% were seen once. Source material: blood, either unsorted or a sorted T cell fraction (not recorded which). The receptors were gathered from a human donor who was either an allogeneic HSCT recipient or a stem cell or donor lymphocyte infusion donor (not recorded which). It is not recorded whose cells these are; they may come from a transplant donor. The CDR3 runs from the conserved cysteine through the conserved F or W. A D gene is named only where the DNA matches it firmly. Rows give clone size only sometimes, using once, few, many, or a class for an expanded clone.

-,-,15,TRBV7-2,TRBJ1-5,TGTGCCAGCAGCTTAGGGACATCTAGCAATCAGCCCCAGCATTTT,CASSLGTSSNQPQHF
few,-,18,TRBV4-3,TRBJ1-1,TGCGCCAGCAGCCAAGATGGGTTTAGGGAGGGAGTGAACACTGAAGCTTTCTTT,CASSQDGFREGVNTEAFF
-,TRBD1,16,TRBV12-3/TRBV12-4,TRBJ2-5,TGTGCCAGCAGTTTAGCCACCACAGGGGACCAAGAGACCCAGTACTTC,CASSLATTGDQETQYF
few,-,13,TRBV27,TRBJ1-4,TGTGCCAGCAGTCCCAAAGTACTCGAAAAACTGTTTTTT,CASSPKVLEKLFF
-,-,14,TRBV6-2/TRBV6-3,TRBJ2-4,TGTGCCAGCAGTCAGGGACTAGCCAAAAACATTCAGTACTTC,CASSQGLAKNIQYF
few,-,15,TRBV6-2/TRBV6-3,TRBJ1-2,TGTGCCAGCAGTTACTCGCTCCGTGGGGATTCTGGCTACACCTTC,CASSYSLRGDSGYTF
-,TRBD1,15,TRBV19,TRBJ1-5,TGTGCCAGTAGCCCCGGGACAGGGGGCTATCAGCCCCAGCATTTT,CASSPGTGGYQPQHF
-,-,11,TRBV14,TRBJ1-6,TGTGCCAGCAGCCAAGGATCACCCCTCCACTTT,CASSQGSPLHF
-,-,18,TRBV6-1,TRBJ2-3,TGTGCCAGCAGGTCATCAATTGCCACCGACAGTTACACAGATACGCAGTATTTT,CASRSSIATDSYTDTQYF
few,-,12,TRBV29-1,TRBJ2-5,TGCAGCGTCGCCGACAGTCGGGAGACCCAGTACTTC,CSVADSRETQYF
few,-,16,TRBV27,TRBJ2-1,TGTGCCAGCAGTTTCCATGGGACGGTGGAAGGCAATGAGCAGTTCTTC,CASSFHGTVEGNEQFF
few,TRBD1,16,TRBV5-1,TRBJ2-1,TGCGCCAGCAGCCTTAGAGGGACAGGGATTAATAGTGAGCAGTTCTTC,CASSLRGTGINSEQFF
few,TRBD2,16,TRBV6-5,TRBJ2-7,TGTGCCAGCAGTTTCGCCTCGACTAGCGGGAGCTACGAGCAGTACTTC,CASSFASTSGSYEQYF
once,-,14,TRBV7-2,TRBJ1-2,TGTGCCAGCAGCTTAGGCGGACGAGGCTATGGCTACACCTTC,CASSLGGRGYGYTF
-,TRBD1,14,TRBV28,TRBJ2-7,TGTGCCAGCAGCCCCCGGGACAGGTCCTACGAGCAGTACTTC,CASSPRDRSYEQYF
-,-,15,TRBV9,TRBJ2-5,TGTGCCAGCAGCGTAGCGGGGACGGAACAAGAGACCCAGTACTTC,CASSVAGTEQETQYF
few,TRBD1,14,TRBV5-1,TRBJ1-1,TGCGCCAGCAGCTTGACAGGGGTTTGGTCTGAAGCTTTCTTT,CASSLTGVWSEAFF
few,TRBD2,15,TRBV5-1,TRBJ2-1,TGCGCCAGCGGGCTAGCGGGAACCTCATACAATGAGCAGTTCTTC,CASGLAGTSYNEQFF
-,-,13,TRBV6-2/TRBV6-3,TRBJ2-7,TGTGCCAGCAGTTATTCGGACCTTAACGAGCAGTACTTC,CASSYSDLNEQYF
few,-,13,TRBV4-2,TRBJ1-4,TGTGCCAGCAGCCAAGACGGCATTGAAAAACTGTTTTTT,CASSQDGIEKLFF
few,-,15,TRBV27,TRBJ2-3,TGTGCCAGCAGTCCGGGACCGAGGGCCACAGATACGCAGTATTTT,CASSPGPRATDTQYF
few,-,17,TRBV7-9,TRBJ1-3,TGTGCCAGCAGCTCTCCGATGGATATCAAGAGGTGGCACACCATATATTTT,CASSSPMDIKRWHTIYF
many,-,13,TRBV7-2,TRBJ1-2,TGTGCCAGCAGCCCACAGGAAAACTATGGCTACACCTTC,CASSPQENYGYTF
-,TRBD2,15,TRBV7-3,TRBJ2-3,TGTGCCAGCAGCTCCGGACTAGCGGTTCAGGATACGCAGTATTTT,CASSSGLAVQDTQYF
-,TRBD1,16,TRBV3-1,TRBJ2-1,TGTGCCAGCAGCCAAGATATAGGGACAGGAGGTAATGAGCAGTTCTTC,CASSQDIGTGGNEQFF
-,-,14,TRBV28,TRBJ2-7,TGTGCCAGCAGTTGGGCGGCCGGCAGGGGCGAGCAGTACTTC,CASSWAAGRGEQYF
few,-,15,TRBV7-9,TRBJ2-1,TGTGCCAGCAGCCCGGGGACACTCTCCTACAATGAGCAGTTCTTC,CASSPGTLSYNEQFF
-,TRBD2,15,TRBV7-9,TRBJ2-5,TGTGCCAGCAGCCGACTAGCGGGGTACCAAGAGACCCAGTACTTC,CASSRLAGYQETQYF
-,-,15,TRBV27,TRBJ2-3,TGTGCCAGCAGACCCTGGGCGGGGAGCACAGATACGCAGTATTTT,CASRPWAGSTDTQYF
-,-,15,TRBV5-1,TRBJ1-1,TGCGCCAGCAGCTTACCCTCGGCGGGGAACACTGAAGCTTTCTTT,CASSLPSAGNTEAFF
-,-,13,TRBV9,TRBJ1-2,TGTGCCAGCACCTACGGGGCCGGCTATGGCTACACCTTC,CASTYGAGYGYTF
few,-,15,TRBV5-1,TRBJ1-4,TGCGCCAGCAGACCTCTACGGGGAACTAATGAAAAACTGTTTTTT,CASRPLRGTNEKLFF
-,-,16,TRBV6-5,TRBJ1-2,TGTGCCAGCAGTCCTCTGAAAGTTGGACAGAACTATGGCTACACCTTC,CASSPLKVGQNYGYTF
few,TRBD1,16,TRBV18,TRBJ1-1,TGTGCCAGCTCACCTAGAGCGGTACAGGGGGGCACTGAAGCTTTCTTT,CASSPRAVQGGTEAFF
few,-,11,TRBV7-9,TRBJ2-7,TGTGCCAGCAGCCCAACGAGCGAGCAGTACTTC,CASSPTSEQYF
-,-,11,TRBV12-3/TRBV12-4,TRBJ2-3,TGTGCCAGCACCCGCACAGATACGCAGTATTTT,CASTRTDTQYF
-,-,12,TRBV20-1,TRBJ2-1,TGCAGTGCTAGGGGGCCAGGGGACTCTCAGTTCTTC,CSARGPGDSQFF
-,TRBD1,14,TRBV19,TRBJ2-7,TGTGCCAGTAGTCCCACCCGCAGGGGGTACGAGCAGTACTTC,CASSPTRRGYEQYF
-,TRBD1,12,TRBV20-1,TRBJ2-7,TGCAGTTCCGGGACAGGGTTCCACGAGCAGTACTTC,CSSGTGFHEQYF
-,-,13,TRBV4-1,TRBJ2-5,TGCGCCAGCAGAGAAATCTCCAGGGAGACCCAGTACTTC,CASREISRETQYF
few,-,14,TRBV4-3,TRBJ2-7,TGCGCCAGCAGCCGAGGTCCAGCTGCCTACGAGCAGTACTTC,CASSRGPAAYEQYF
few,-,15,TRBV14,TRBJ2-1,TGTGCCAGCAGCCAAGGGGTAGGGCTCTACAATGAGCAGTTCTTC,CASSQGVGLYNEQFF
-,TRBD1,15,TRBV18,TRBJ2-3,TGTGCCAGCTCACCGGGGGACAGGATCTTCGATACGCAGTATTTT,CASSPGDRIFDTQYF
many,-,14,TRBV3-1,TRBJ1-4,TGTGCCAGCAGCCAAGAGGGGTCCGGAGAGAAACTGTTTTTT,CASSQEGSGEKLFF
few,-,15,TRBV13,TRBJ1-1,TGTGCCAGCAGCTGGGGCGGAGGCCGGAGCACTGAAGCTTTCTTT,CASSWGGGRSTEAFF
few,TRBD1,13,TRBV12-3/TRBV12-4,TRBJ1-4,TGTGCCAGCAGGACAGGGGTTGACGAAAAACTGTTTTTT,CASRTGVDEKLFF
few,-,14,TRBV29-1,TRBJ2-4,TGCAGCGTTGAAGATGAGACTTTGGGAAACATTCAGTACTTC,CSVEDETLGNIQYF
-,TRBD2,15,TRBV20-1,TRBJ2-2,TGCAGTGCTGGGCTAGCGGGCAGGAACACCGGGGAGCTGTTTTTT,CSAGLAGRNTGELFF
once,TRBD2,15,TRBV7-2,TRBJ2-7,TGTGCCAGCAGCCTGGGACTAGCGGTTTCCTACGAGCAGTACTTC,CASSLGLAVSYEQYF
many,-,13,TRBV5-6,TRBJ1-1,TGTGCCAGCAGCTTAAGGATAAACACTGAAGCTTTCTTT,CASSLRINTEAFF
-,TRBD1,16,TRBV4-3,TRBJ2-3,TGCGCCAGCAGCCAAGATGGGGACAGACCTACCTTGGGGCAGTATTTT,CASSQDGDRPTLGQYF
-,-,16,TRBV25-1,TRBJ1-1,TGTGCCAGCAGTGAATGGGGGAGGCAGGGCAGAACTGAAGCTTTCTTT,CASSEWGRQGRTEAFF
few,-,15,TRBV2,TRBJ2-2,TGTGCCAGCAGTGAAATGAGGCCTAACACCGGGGAGCTGTTTTTT,CASSEMRPNTGELFF
-,TRBD1,15,TRBV20-1,TRBJ2-7,TGCAGTGCTAGAGATCTGGCAGGGGGAACCTACGAGCAGTACTTC,CSARDLAGGTYEQYF